Listed below are T cell receptor beta chains from one sample, sequenced in a study of shared clonotypes between healthy human individuals. TCRdb keeps only in-frame clones here, not all; method: immunoSEQ multiplex PCR. Here the sample spans some 2,100,000 clones, around 95% being singletons. Sample: naive CD4+ T cells sorted from blood. Every receptor here comes from a man younger than 35 in good health. The CDR3 runs from the conserved cysteine through the conserved F or W. Each record gives: clone size, D gene, V gene, J gene, CDR3 DNA, CDR3 protein. A D gene is named only where the DNA matches it firmly. Size tells how often a clone was seen (once, few, many) or the class of an expanded clone, and some rows leave it out.

clone size: .
D gene: .
V gene: TRBV4-3
J gene: TRBJ1-5
CDR3 DNA: TGCGCCAGCAGCGCGGGGAGGGATCAGCCCCAGCATTTT
CDR3 protein: CASSAGRDQPQHF

clone size: .
D gene: .
V gene: TRBV7-9
J gene: TRBJ1-6
CDR3 DNA: TGTGCCAGCAGCTTAGAAGGTAGTAGCTCCTATAATTCACCCCTCCACTTT
CDR3 protein: CASSLEGSSSYNSPLHF

clone size: .
D gene: .
V gene: TRBV5-4
J gene: TRBJ2-5
CDR3 DNA: TGTGCCAGCAGCTTGACGGACCGCCAAGAGACCCAGTACTTC
CDR3 protein: CASSLTDRQETQYF

clone size: once
D gene: .
V gene: TRBV2
J gene: TRBJ1-4
CDR3 DNA: TGTGCCAGCACCAAGGGGTGGGCTAATGAAAAACTGTTTTTT
CDR3 protein: CASTKGWANEKLFF

clone size: .
D gene: TRBD1
V gene: TRBV28
J gene: TRBJ1-5
CDR3 DNA: TGTGCCAGCAGTTCCCCAGGACAGGGGCGGCAGCCCCAGCATTTT
CDR3 protein: CASSSPGQGRQPQHF

clone size: .
D gene: .
V gene: TRBV28
J gene: TRBJ1-1
CDR3 DNA: TGTGCCAGCAGTGTGACGGTGAACACTGAAGCTTTCTTT
CDR3 protein: CASSVTVNTEAFF

clone size: .
D gene: TRBD1
V gene: TRBV10-3
J gene: TRBJ2-7
CDR3 DNA: TGTGCCATCAGTGATAAGGACAGGGGAAAGGGCTACGAGCAGTACTTC
CDR3 protein: CAISDKDRGKGYEQYF

clone size: .
D gene: .
V gene: TRBV30
J gene: TRBJ1-1
CDR3 DNA: TGTGCCTGGGCAGGACAGTTGAACACTGAAGCTTTCTTT
CDR3 protein: CAWAGQLNTEAFF

clone size: .
D gene: TRBD1
V gene: TRBV7-6
J gene: TRBJ1-1
CDR3 DNA: TGTGCCAGCAGCCTGGGACAGGGAGTTGAAGCTTTCTTT
CDR3 protein: CASSLGQGVEAFF

clone size: .
D gene: .
V gene: TRBV5-3
J gene: TRBJ1-6
CDR3 DNA: TGTGCCAGAAGCTTGCATTGCAGCTTCAACTCCTATAATTCACCCCTCCACTTT
CDR3 protein: CARSLHCSFNSYNSPLHF

clone size: .
D gene: .
V gene: TRBV4-1
J gene: TRBJ1-6
CDR3 DNA: TGCGCCAGCAGCCAAGAAACGGTGAGCCGAGGGAGCTCCTATAATTCACCCCTCCACTTT
CDR3 protein: CASSQETVSRGSSYNSPLHF

clone size: .
D gene: TRBD2
V gene: TRBV5-1
J gene: TRBJ2-3
CDR3 DNA: TGCGCCAGCAGCCCCTTCGGGGGGAGGATAGATACGCAGTATTTT
CDR3 protein: CASSPFGGRIDTQYF

clone size: .
D gene: .
V gene: TRBV13
J gene: TRBJ2-7
CDR3 DNA: TGTGCCAGCAGCTTGGAAGGAGGGAGTCCCTACGAGCAGTACTTC
CDR3 protein: CASSLEGGSPYEQYF

clone size: .
D gene: .
V gene: TRBV11-2
J gene: TRBJ1-6
CDR3 DNA: TGTGCCAGCAGCTTAGATCCCCCGGGGGGGCGGAATTCACCCCTCCACTTT
CDR3 protein: CASSLDPPGGRNSPLHF

clone size: .
D gene: .
V gene: TRBV29-1
J gene: TRBJ2-5
CDR3 DNA: TGCAGCGTCGTGATTAGCGGTTGGGCCCAGTACTTC
CDR3 protein: CSVVISGWAQYF

clone size: .
D gene: .
V gene: TRBV28
J gene: TRBJ2-1
CDR3 DNA: TGTGCCAGCACCCCGTTTGCGGGCGGTAGCTCCTACAATGAGCAGTTCTTC
CDR3 protein: CASTPFAGGSSYNEQFF

clone size: .
D gene: .
V gene: TRBV7-2
J gene: TRBJ2-1
CDR3 DNA: TGTGCCAGCAGCTTCTATAGGGGGAGTGACAATGAGCAGTTCTTC
CDR3 protein: CASSFYRGSDNEQFF

clone size: .
D gene: .
V gene: TRBV27
J gene: TRBJ1-1
CDR3 DNA: TGTGCCAGCAGTCTAGATCTGGGCAGGGAAGCTTTCTTT
CDR3 protein: CASSLDLGREAFF

clone size: .
D gene: .
V gene: TRBV2
J gene: TRBJ1-3
CDR3 DNA: TGTGCCAGCAGTGCGGTGGCGGTTTCTGGAAACACCATATATTTT
CDR3 protein: CASSAVAVSGNTIYF

clone size: .
D gene: TRBD2
V gene: TRBV7-6
J gene: TRBJ2-5
CDR3 DNA: TGTGCCAGCAGCACAGGGACTAGCGGTATACAAGAGACCCAGTACTTC
CDR3 protein: CASSTGTSGIQETQYF

clone size: .
D gene: .
V gene: TRBV5-1
J gene: TRBJ2-7
CDR3 DNA: TGCGCCAGCAGCGAGGGCCCGGGTGGGGGCAGGTCCGAGCAGTACTTC
CDR3 protein: CASSEGPGGGRSEQYF

clone size: .
D gene: .
V gene: TRBV10-3
J gene: TRBJ2-2
CDR3 DNA: TGTGCCATCAGCACCTCCGGGACCCCCTCGAGGACCGGGGAGCTGTTTTTT
CDR3 protein: CAISTSGTPSRTGELFF

clone size: .
D gene: TRBD1
V gene: TRBV18
J gene: TRBJ2-2
CDR3 DNA: TGTGCCAGCTCACTGCCCCGGGACAGGGTTAACACCGGGGAGCTGTTTTTT
CDR3 protein: CASSLPRDRVNTGELFF

clone size: few
D gene: .
V gene: TRBV29-1
J gene: TRBJ2-2
CDR3 DNA: TGCAGCGTTGACCAGGGGAACACCGGGGAGCTGTTTTTT
CDR3 protein: CSVDQGNTGELFF

clone size: .
D gene: .
V gene: TRBV11-2
J gene: TRBJ2-2
CDR3 DNA: TGTGCCAGCAGCTTCGGGGGGAACACCGGGGAGCTGTTTTTT
CDR3 protein: CASSFGGNTGELFF

clone size: .
D gene: TRBD1
V gene: TRBV19
J gene: TRBJ1-1
CDR3 DNA: TGTGCCAGTAGACCACAGGGGGCAAACACTGAAGCTTTCTTT
CDR3 protein: CASRPQGANTEAFF

clone size: .
D gene: .
V gene: TRBV14
J gene: TRBJ1-2
CDR3 DNA: TGTGCCAGCAGCCAGGGGAACTATGGCTACACCTTC
CDR3 protein: CASSQGNYGYTF

clone size: .
D gene: .
V gene: TRBV5-4
J gene: TRBJ2-7
CDR3 DNA: TGTGCCAGCAGTCAGGACCTATTATCCTACGAGCAGTACTTC
CDR3 protein: CASSQDLLSYEQYF

clone size: .
D gene: TRBD2
V gene: TRBV11-2
J gene: TRBJ2-1
CDR3 DNA: TGTGCCAGCAGCTCACTAGCGGGAGGCCCCTACAATGAGCAGTTCTTC
CDR3 protein: CASSSLAGGPYNEQFF

clone size: .
D gene: TRBD2
V gene: TRBV27
J gene: TRBJ2-5
CDR3 DNA: TGTGCCAGCAGATCCCTAGCGGGAGGTCGGACCCAGTACTTC
CDR3 protein: CASRSLAGGRTQYF

clone size: once
D gene: .
V gene: TRBV18
J gene: TRBJ1-4
CDR3 DNA: TGTGCCAGCTCACAGCAACGTGCAACTAATGAAAAACTGTTTTTT
CDR3 protein: CASSQQRATNEKLFF

clone size: .
D gene: .
V gene: TRBV19
J gene: TRBJ1-4
CDR3 DNA: TGTGCCAGTAGTAGCGGGACATATGAAAAACTGTTTTTT
CDR3 protein: CASSSGTYEKLFF

clone size: .
D gene: .
V gene: TRBV11-2
J gene: TRBJ2-7
CDR3 DNA: TGTGCCAGCAGCTCCCCTAGCGTATCTGCCTACGAGCAGTACTTC
CDR3 protein: CASSSPSVSAYEQYF

clone size: .
D gene: .
V gene: TRBV12-5
J gene: TRBJ2-5
CDR3 DNA: TGTGCTAGTGGGGTTTCAGCCGGGGCCCGTCCCCCCCAAGAGACCCAGTACTTC
CDR3 protein: CASGVSAGARPPQETQYF

clone size: .
D gene: TRBD1
V gene: TRBV5-5
J gene: TRBJ1-6
CDR3 DNA: TGTGCCAGCAGCAAAGACAGGGTGGATTCACCCCTCCACTTT
CDR3 protein: CASSKDRVDSPLHF

clone size: .
D gene: .
V gene: TRBV27
J gene: TRBJ2-2
CDR3 DNA: TGTGCCAGCAGTTTTGCCGCGAACACCGGGGAGCTGTTTTTT
CDR3 protein: CASSFAANTGELFF

clone size: .
D gene: .
V gene: TRBV6-1
J gene: TRBJ1-6
CDR3 DNA: TGTGCCAGCAGTGAAGCGAAGGGTAATTCACCCCTCCACTTT
CDR3 protein: CASSEAKGNSPLHF

clone size: .
D gene: TRBD1
V gene: TRBV10-1
J gene: TRBJ1-2
CDR3 DNA: TGCGCCAACAGAACCGGGACAGGGAGGAATCTTGATGGCTACACCTTC
CDR3 protein: CANRTGTGRNLDGYTF

clone size: .
D gene: .
V gene: TRBV2
J gene: TRBJ2-7
CDR3 DNA: TGTGCCAGCAGTGATGATACTAAGAGCGAGCAGTACTTC
CDR3 protein: CASSDDTKSEQYF

clone size: .
D gene: .
V gene: TRBV10-1
J gene: TRBJ2-1
CDR3 DNA: TGCGCCAGCAAAGGGACACCAACCCCGGGAGGTGGGTTCTTC
CDR3 protein: CASKGTPTPGGGFF

clone size: .
D gene: TRBD1
V gene: TRBV4-1
J gene: TRBJ2-7
CDR3 DNA: TGCGCCAGCAGCCAAGTGCCGACAGGGAACTACGAGCAGTACTTC
CDR3 protein: CASSQVPTGNYEQYF

clone size: .
D gene: .
V gene: TRBV29-1
J gene: TRBJ2-7
CDR3 DNA: TGCAGCGTAGCAAGGGGAACTGAGCAGTACTTC
CDR3 protein: CSVARGTEQYF

clone size: .
D gene: TRBD1
V gene: TRBV9
J gene: TRBJ1-2
CDR3 DNA: TGTGCCAGCAGCGCGGGGACAGGGAGAGATGGCTACACCTTC
CDR3 protein: CASSAGTGRDGYTF

clone size: .
D gene: TRBD1
V gene: TRBV2
J gene: TRBJ1-5
CDR3 DNA: TGTGCCAGCACACCACAGGGGTCGGTCTATAGCAATCAGCCCCAGCATTTT
CDR3 protein: CASTPQGSVYSNQPQHF

clone size: .
D gene: TRBD1
V gene: TRBV30
J gene: TRBJ1-6
CDR3 DNA: TGTGCCTGGAGTGGGTATACCGGGACAGGTTCTAATTCACCCCTCCACTTT
CDR3 protein: CAWSGYTGTGSNSPLHF

clone size: .
D gene: .
V gene: TRBV7-9
J gene: TRBJ2-1
CDR3 DNA: TGTGCCAGCAACTTTGGGTGGGCTAGTTTGAATGAGCAGTTCTTC
CDR3 protein: CASNFGWASLNEQFF

clone size: .
D gene: .
V gene: TRBV2
J gene: TRBJ2-2
CDR3 DNA: TGTGCCAGCAACGCCAAATCGAACACCGGGGAGCTGTTTTTT
CDR3 protein: CASNAKSNTGELFF

clone size: .
D gene: TRBD2
V gene: TRBV6-1
J gene: TRBJ2-7
CDR3 DNA: TGTGCCAGCCTTAGCGGGGCCCCAGCCTACGAGCAGTACTTC
CDR3 protein: CASLSGAPAYEQYF

clone size: .
D gene: .
V gene: TRBV5-1
J gene: TRBJ1-1
CDR3 DNA: TGCGCCAGCAGCCCTAGGGAGGGGGTGAACACTGAAGCTTTCTTT
CDR3 protein: CASSPREGVNTEAFF

clone size: .
D gene: .
V gene: TRBV30
J gene: TRBJ1-5
CDR3 DNA: TGTGCCTGGAGTCAGCGCAGGGAGGAGCCCCAGCATTTT
CDR3 protein: CAWSQRREEPQHF

clone size: .
D gene: .
V gene: TRBV7-2
J gene: TRBJ1-1
CDR3 DNA: TGTGCCAGCAGCCCCCAGGACAGCGGCTCCACTGAAGCTTTCTTT
CDR3 protein: CASSPQDSGSTEAFF

clone size: .
D gene: TRBD1
V gene: TRBV5-8
J gene: TRBJ2-2
CDR3 DNA: TGTGCCAGCAGCCCCCAGGGGGTATTTAACACCGGGGAGCTGTTTTTT
CDR3 protein: CASSPQGVFNTGELFF